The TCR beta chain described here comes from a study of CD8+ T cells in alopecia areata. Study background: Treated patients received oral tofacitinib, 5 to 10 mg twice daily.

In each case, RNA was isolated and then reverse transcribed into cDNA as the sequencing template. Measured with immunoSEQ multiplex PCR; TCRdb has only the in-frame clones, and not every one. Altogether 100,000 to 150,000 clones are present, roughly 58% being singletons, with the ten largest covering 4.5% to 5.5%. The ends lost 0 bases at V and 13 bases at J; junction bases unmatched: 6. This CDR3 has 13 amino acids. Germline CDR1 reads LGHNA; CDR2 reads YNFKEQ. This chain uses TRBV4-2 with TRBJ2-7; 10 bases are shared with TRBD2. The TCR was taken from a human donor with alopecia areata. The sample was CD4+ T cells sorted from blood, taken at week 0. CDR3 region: CASSQDPSGSLYF. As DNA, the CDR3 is TGTGCCAGCAGCCAAGATCCTAGCGGGAGTTTATACTTC.